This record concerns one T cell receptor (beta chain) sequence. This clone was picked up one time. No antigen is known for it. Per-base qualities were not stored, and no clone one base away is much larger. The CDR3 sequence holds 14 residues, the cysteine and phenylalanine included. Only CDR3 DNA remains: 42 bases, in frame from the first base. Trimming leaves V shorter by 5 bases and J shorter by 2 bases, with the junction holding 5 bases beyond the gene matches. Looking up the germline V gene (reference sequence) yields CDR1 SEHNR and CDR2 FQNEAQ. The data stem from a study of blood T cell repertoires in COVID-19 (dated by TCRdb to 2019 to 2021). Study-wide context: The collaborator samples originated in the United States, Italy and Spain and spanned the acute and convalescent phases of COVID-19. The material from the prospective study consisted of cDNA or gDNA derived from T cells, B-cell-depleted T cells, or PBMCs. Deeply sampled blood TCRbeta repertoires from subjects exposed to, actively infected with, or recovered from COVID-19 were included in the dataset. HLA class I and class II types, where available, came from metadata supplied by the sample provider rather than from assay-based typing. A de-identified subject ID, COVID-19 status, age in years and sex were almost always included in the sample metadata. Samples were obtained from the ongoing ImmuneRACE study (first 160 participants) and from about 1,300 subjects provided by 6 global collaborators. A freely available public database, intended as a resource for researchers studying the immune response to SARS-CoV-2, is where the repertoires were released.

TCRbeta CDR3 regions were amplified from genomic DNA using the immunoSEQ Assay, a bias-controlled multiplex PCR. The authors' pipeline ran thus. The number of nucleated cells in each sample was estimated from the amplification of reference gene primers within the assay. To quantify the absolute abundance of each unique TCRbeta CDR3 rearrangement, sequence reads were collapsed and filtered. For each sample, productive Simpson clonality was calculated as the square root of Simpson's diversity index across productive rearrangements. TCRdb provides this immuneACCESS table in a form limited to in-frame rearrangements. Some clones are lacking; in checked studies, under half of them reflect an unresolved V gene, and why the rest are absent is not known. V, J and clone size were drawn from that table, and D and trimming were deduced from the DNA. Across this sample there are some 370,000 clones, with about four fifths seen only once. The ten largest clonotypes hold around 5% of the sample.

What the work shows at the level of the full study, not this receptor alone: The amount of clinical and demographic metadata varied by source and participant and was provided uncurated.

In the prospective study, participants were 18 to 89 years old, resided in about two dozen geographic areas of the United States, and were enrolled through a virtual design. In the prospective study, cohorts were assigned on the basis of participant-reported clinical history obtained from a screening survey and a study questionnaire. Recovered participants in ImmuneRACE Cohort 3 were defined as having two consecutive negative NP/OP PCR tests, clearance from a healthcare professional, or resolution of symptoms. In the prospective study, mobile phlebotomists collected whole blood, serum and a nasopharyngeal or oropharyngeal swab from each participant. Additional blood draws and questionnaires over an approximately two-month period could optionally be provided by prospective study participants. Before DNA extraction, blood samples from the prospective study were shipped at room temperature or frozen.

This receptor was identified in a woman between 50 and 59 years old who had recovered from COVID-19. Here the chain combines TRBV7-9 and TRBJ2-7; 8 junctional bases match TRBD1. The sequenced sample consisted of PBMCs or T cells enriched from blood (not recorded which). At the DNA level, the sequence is TGTGCCAGCAGCACCGGACAGGGACCCTACGAGCAGTACTTC. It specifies CASSTGQGPYEQYF. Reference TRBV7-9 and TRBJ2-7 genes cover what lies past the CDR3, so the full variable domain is DTGVSQNPRHKITKRGQNVTFRCDPISEHNRLYWYRQTLGQGPEFLTYFQNEAQLEKSRLLSDRFSAERPKGSFSTLEIQRTEQGDSAMYLCASSTGQGPYEQYFGPGTRLTVT.